Reported below is one TCR beta chain. The data derive from a study of blood T cell repertoires in COVID-19. Overall study: The study drew acute and convalescent COVID-19 samples from the United States, Italy and Spain.

Only in-frame clones appear in the TCRdb table, and some are missing; sequencing was by immunoSEQ multiplex PCR. The table records about 210,000 clones, around four fifths of them present only once. V was clipped by 1 base and J by 3 bases; unmatched bases: 15. Germline V gene lookup returns CDR1 GTSNPN and CDR2 SVGIG (reference sequence). This CDR3 is 18 amino acids long. The material sequenced was peripheral blood. This receptor was identified in a woman aged 80 or over with COVID-19, enrolled during active disease. V and J are TRBV30 and TRBJ1-1; 9 bases match TRBD1. The DNA of the CDR3 is TGTGCCTGGAGTGCCCCCCGATACAGGGGGCTCCGGTACACTGAAGCTTTCTTT. Protein sequence: CAWSAPRYRGLRYTEAFF.